This T cell receptor (beta chain) was sequenced during a study of CD8 T cells in ankylosing spondylitis. Overall study results and limits: Within ankylosing spondylitis blood, a TCR beta motif made up of under 10 highly homologous variants appeared to be characteristic. As reported, disease-linked clones showed significant enrichment in matched ankylosing spondylitis synovial fluid.

A quantitative 5'-RACE method, one with molecular barcodes, was used to make TCR beta libraries. MiXCR, run by TCRdb on the 5' RACE reads, gives a single entry per CDR3 protein. Seen here are about 160,000 distinct CDR3 sequences, approximately 20% observed once, and the top ten hold 7.8%. Germline CDR1 is DFQATT and CDR2 is SNEGSKA (reference sequence). This CDR3 comprises 12 residues. Deletions cut 6 bases from V and 8 bases from J, with 14 bases between. This clonotype was found many times. The antigen remains undetermined. The genes are TRBV20-1 and TRBJ2-4; D gene ambiguous. Sequencing was carried out using blood, either unsorted or a sorted T cell fraction (not recorded which). The TCR was taken from a male donor with ankylosing spondylitis or in good health (not recorded which). The CDR3 region is CSAAGDRYIQYF. CDR3 sequence (DNA): TGCAGTGCGGCTGGGGATCGGTACATTCAGTACTTC.